The source of this T cell receptor (beta chain) is a study of regulatory T cells in long-lasting Graves disease. The sample's time point: newly diagnosed GD, antithyroid drugs for less than 3 months. PBMC-derived RNA was used for the TCR library. The germline CDR1 and CDR2 sequences are SGHNT and YYREEE (reference sequence). CDR3 length: 14 amino acids. Trimming took 0 bases from V and 6 from J, leaving 12 bases between them. Both iRepertoire HTBI primers and Arm-PCR of CDR3 regions were used to build the TCR beta libraries. TCRdb reprocessed the multiplex PCR reads via MiXCR and lists one record per CDR3 protein. The data contain about 450,000 distinct CDR3 sequences, about 15% of them seen just once; the ten biggest clones take up 9.5% to 12%. The same sample was also used in a study of T cells in Graves' hyperthyroidism and ophthalmopathy.

This TCR was sampled from a woman in her thirties with Graves disease. The chain joins TRBV5-4 to TRBJ2-5, with a possible D match to TRBD2 (6 bases). The material was peripheral blood mononuclear cells (PBMCs), obtained at new diagnosis, from a patient treated with antithyroid drugs. CDR3 amino acids: CASSLGGGQQTQYF. Here the CDR3 DNA reads TGTGCCAGCAGCTTGGGGGGAGGACAACAGACCCAGTACTTC.